This is a list of T cell receptor beta chains from one sample in a study of T cells in Graves' hyperthyroidism and ophthalmopathy. TCRdb redid the calling of the multiplex PCR reads with MiXCR, one entry per CDR3 protein. The sample includes around 540,000 distinct CDR3 sequences, about 16% of them seen just once. The sequenced sample consisted of blood. These receptors were obtained from a woman in her 30s with Graves' ophthalmopathy. The CDR3 runs from the conserved cysteine through the conserved F or W. A D gene is named only where the DNA matches it firmly. Part of the rows lack a size; the others show once, few, many or a class for expanded clones.

clone size,J gene,V gene,D gene,CDR3 length,CDR3 protein,CDR3 DNA
many,TRBJ2-1,TRBV28,-,15,CASSFPTKGNNEQFF,TGTGCCAGCAGTTTCCCTACGAAGGGCAACAATGAGCAGTTCTTC
many,TRBJ1-2,TRBV27,-,12,CASSTRDLGYTF,TGTGCCAGCAGTACCCGGGACTTAGGCTACACCTTC
-,TRBJ2-3,TRBV29-1,TRBD2,15,CSVERWREESDTQYF,TGCAGCGTTGAACGGTGGCGGGAGGAGTCAGATACGCAGTATTTT
many,TRBJ2-3,TRBV5-6,-,14,CASSRGRITDTQYF,TGTGCCAGCAGTAGGGGTCGAATTACAGATACGCAGTATTTT
many,TRBJ2-7,TRBV20-1,-,11,CSPDTYYEQYF,TGCAGCCCGGACACCTACTACGAGCAGTACTTC
-,TRBJ2-7,TRBV20-1,-,15,CSAVHSTKIGNEQYF,TGCAGTGCAGTCCACTCGACGAAGATCGGTAACGAGCAGTACTTC
many,TRBJ2-3,TRBV7-2,TRBD1,15,CASSLAGQGADTQYF,TGTGCCAGCAGCTTAGCGGGACAGGGGGCAGATACGCAGTATTTT
-,TRBJ2-3,TRBV15,-,18,CATSRDLSGEPRTDTQYF,TGTGCCACCAGCAGAGATCTCTCAGGCGAACCCCGCACAGATACGCAGTATTTT
many,TRBJ2-7,TRBV27,-,13,CATSRGPPYEQYF,TGTGCCACCAGCAGGGGACCCCCCTACGAGCAGTACTTC
many,TRBJ2-1,TRBV20-1,TRBD2,15,CSASPAGGRYNEQFF,TGCAGTGCTAGTCCAGCGGGAGGGAGATACAATGAGCAGTTCTTC
-,TRBJ1-2,TRBV28,TRBD1,15,CASTEGQVLSYGYTF,TGTGCCAGCACCGAGGGACAGGTGCTCTCCTATGGCTACACCTTC
many,TRBJ2-7,TRBV5-6,-,13,CASSLTGGREQYF,TGTGCCAGCTCCCTTACTGGAGGGCGCGAGCAGTACTTC
few,TRBJ2-3,TRBV10-3,TRBD2,18,CAISESFAASGSTDTQYF,TGTGCCATCAGTGAGTCTTTCGCGGCTAGCGGGAGTACAGATACGCAGTATTTT
many,TRBJ1-1,TRBV29-1,-,12,CSVEEGNTEAFF,TGCAGCGTTGAAGAGGGGAACACTGAAGCTTTCTTT
many,TRBJ2-7,TRBV30,TRBD2,16,CAWSLTSGRPSYEQYF,TGTGCCTGGAGTTTGACTAGCGGGAGACCGTCCTACGAGCAGTACTTC
-,TRBJ1-1,TRBV19,-,14,CASSASGPGTEAFF,TGTGCCAGTAGTGCATCAGGGCCGGGGACTGAAGCTTTCTTT
many,TRBJ2-1,TRBV4-2,TRBD2,16,CASSQPVPSGYNEQFF,TGTGCCAGCAGCCAACCGGTTCCTAGCGGCTACAATGAGCAGTTCTTC
-,TRBJ2-4,TRBV7-9,TRBD2,15,CASSSGTSGSDIQYF,TGTGCCAGCAGCTCTGGGACTAGCGGGAGTGACATTCAGTACTTC
-,TRBJ2-2,TRBV7-2,-,14,CASTSRASSGELFF,TGTGCCAGCACCTCGAGAGCTTCGAGCGGGGAGCTGTTTTTT
many,TRBJ2-4,TRBV2,-,17,CASSEAPGLLAKNIQYF,TGTGCCAGCAGTGAAGCTCCCGGACTGTTAGCCAAAAACATTCAGTACTTC
-,TRBJ1-2,TRBV6-4,-,13,CASSETGSDGYTF,TGTGCCAGCAGTGAGACGGGGTCGGATGGCTACACCTTC
many,TRBJ1-1,TRBV2,TRBD1,15,CASSEGHRGSAEAFF,TGTGCCAGCAGTGAAGGACACAGGGGGTCCGCTGAAGCTTTCTTT
-,TRBJ2-1,TRBV24-1,TRBD2,17,CATSDGTSVSSYNEQFF,TGTGCCACCAGTGATGGGACTAGCGTGAGCTCCTACAATGAGCAGTTCTTC
many,TRBJ2-7,TRBV5-5,-,13,CASSSVSSYEQYF,TGTGCCAGCAGCTCCGTAAGCTCCTACGAGCAGTACTTC
many,TRBJ2-1,TRBV29-1,-,12,CSVAWQYNEQFF,TGCAGCGTTGCGTGGCAGTACAATGAGCAGTTCTTC
many,TRBJ2-3,TRBV28,TRBD2,14,CASLAGELLDTQYF,TGTGCCAGCCTAGCGGGAGAACTACTAGATACGCAGTATTTT
many,TRBJ1-4,TRBV3-1,-,18,CASSPRHNWGIKEEKLFF,TGTGCCAGCAGCCCGCGTCATAACTGGGGTATAAAGGAGGAAAAACTGTTTTTT
few,TRBJ2-7,TRBV20-1,-,11,CSAPRDYEQYF,TGCAGTGCACCCCGGGACTACGAGCAGTACTTC
many,TRBJ1-6,TRBV20-1,TRBD1,16,CSAARTGGGVSSPLHF,TGCAGTGCTGCCCGGACAGGGGGAGGGGTGTCTTCACCCCTCCACTTT
-,TRBJ1-5,TRBV6-2/TRBV6-3,-,12,CASSYEGQPQHF,TGTGCCAGCAGTTATGAGGGGCAGCCCCAGCATTTT
-,TRBJ1-2,TRBV7-8,-,15,CASSLDGGIDYGYTF,TGTGCCAGCAGCTTAGATGGGGGGATCGACTATGGCTACACCTTC
-,TRBJ2-1,TRBV10-2,TRBD2,14,CASSASGPYNEQFF,TGCGCCAGCAGTGCTAGCGGGCCCTACAATGAGCAGTTCTTC
-,TRBJ2-7,TRBV6-2/TRBV6-3,-,15,CASRIGLDGYYEQYF,TGTGCCAGTCGAATTGGGTTGGACGGGTACTACGAGCAGTACTTC
few,TRBJ2-7,TRBV15,TRBD1,13,CATSPGGGYEQYF,TGTGCCACCAGCCCAGGGGGTGGCTACGAGCAGTACTTC
few,TRBJ2-3,TRBV28,TRBD2,20,CASSSPPPVAGGPGTDTQYF,TGTGCCAGCAGTTCACCACCCCCTGTGGCGGGAGGGCCCGGCACAGATACGCAGTATTTT
many,TRBJ2-1,TRBV2,TRBD1,14,CASTSGTEINEQFF,TGTGCCAGCACATCCGGGACAGAAATCAATGAGCAGTTCTTC
many,TRBJ2-7,TRBV20-1,TRBD2,13,CSATAGLYYEQYF,TGCAGTGCCACAGCGGGGTTATACTACGAGCAGTACTTC
-,TRBJ1-1,TRBV5-5,TRBD1,16,CASSLLGQGPNTEAFF,TGTGCCAGCAGCTTGCTTGGACAGGGACCGAACACTGAAGCTTTCTTT
few,TRBJ2-1,TRBV6-2/TRBV6-3,TRBD2,18,CASSPGTGELAAYNEQFF,TGTGCCAGCAGTCCGGGGACCGGCGAACTAGCGGCCTACAATGAGCAGTTCTTC
many,TRBJ2-7,TRBV7-2,-,15,CASSLVAGGNYEQYF,TGTGCCAGCAGCTTAGTCGCAGGGGGGAACTACGAGCAGTACTTC
many,TRBJ2-3,TRBV2,-,16,CASKRFSGASTDTQYF,TGTGCCAGCAAACGATTCAGTGGAGCTAGCACAGATACGCAGTATTTT
-,TRBJ1-1,TRBV25-1,-,14,CASSEGGRSTEAFF,TGTGCCAGCAGTGAAGGTGGTAGAAGTACTGAAGCTTTCTTT
few,TRBJ1-2,TRBV6-1,-,13,CASSEAAGPGYTF,TGTGCCAGCAGTGAAGCGGCGGGACCTGGCTACACCTTC
-,TRBJ1-2,TRBV13,TRBD1,16,CASSLGPSGGDYGYTF,TGTGCCAGCAGCCTCGGACCCTCAGGGGGCGACTATGGCTACACCTTC
few,TRBJ2-7,TRBV28,TRBD1,16,CASSFPLDRADYEQYF,TGTGCCAGCAGTTTTCCCCTCGACAGGGCAGACTACGAGCAGTACTTC
many,TRBJ2-1,TRBV2,TRBD2,20,CASSEELGTSGSLSYNEQFF,TGTGCCAGCAGTGAAGAGCTAGGGACTAGCGGGTCGCTCTCCTACAATGAGCAGTTCTTC
many,TRBJ2-1,TRBV9,-,13,CASSVVPGDEQFF,TGTGCCAGCAGCGTAGTCCCCGGGGATGAGCAGTTCTTC
few,TRBJ1-5,TRBV27,-,15,CASSFGVSSNQPQHF,TGTGCCAGCAGTTTTGGGGTCTCTAGCAATCAGCCCCAGCATTTT
many,TRBJ2-5,TRBV20-1,TRBD2,17,CSAHKGGLAGVGETQYF,TGCAGTGCACATAAAGGGGGACTAGCGGGAGTAGGAGAGACCCAGTACTTC
many,TRBJ2-1,TRBV29-1,-,15,CSVDGRETYYNEQFF,TGCAGCGTTGATGGCCGTGAGACCTACTACAATGAGCAGTTCTTC
many,TRBJ2-5,TRBV7-2,-,17,CASSPETHGHPQGTQYF,TGTGCCAGCAGCCCCGAGACCCACGGACACCCCCAAGGGACCCAGTACTTC
many,TRBJ2-1,TRBV2,TRBD1,14,CASSGDRGPNEQFF,TGTGCCAGCAGTGGGGACAGGGGGCCCAATGAGCAGTTCTTC
-,TRBJ2-5,TRBV7-8,TRBD2,15,CASSLLAGGPETQYF,TGTGCCAGCAGCTTACTAGCGGGAGGGCCAGAGACCCAGTACTTC
few,TRBJ2-5,TRBV7-2,TRBD2,16,CASSLQAAGVGETQYF,TGTGCCAGCAGCTTACAGGCGGCGGGAGTGGGAGAGACCCAGTACTTC